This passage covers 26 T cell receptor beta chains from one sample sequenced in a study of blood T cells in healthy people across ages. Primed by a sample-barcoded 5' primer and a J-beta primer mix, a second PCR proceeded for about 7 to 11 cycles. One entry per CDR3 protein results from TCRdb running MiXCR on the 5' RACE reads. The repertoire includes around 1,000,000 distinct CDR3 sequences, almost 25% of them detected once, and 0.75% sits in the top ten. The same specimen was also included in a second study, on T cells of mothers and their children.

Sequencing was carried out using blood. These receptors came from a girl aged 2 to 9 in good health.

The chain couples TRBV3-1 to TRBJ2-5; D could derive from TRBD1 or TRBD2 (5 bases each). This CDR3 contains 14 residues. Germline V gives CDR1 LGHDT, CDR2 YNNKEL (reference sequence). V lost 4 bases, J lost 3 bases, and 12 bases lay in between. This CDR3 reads CASSPLGRKETQYF. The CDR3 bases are TGTGCCAGCAGCCCGCTGGGACGGAAAGAGACCCAGTACTTC.

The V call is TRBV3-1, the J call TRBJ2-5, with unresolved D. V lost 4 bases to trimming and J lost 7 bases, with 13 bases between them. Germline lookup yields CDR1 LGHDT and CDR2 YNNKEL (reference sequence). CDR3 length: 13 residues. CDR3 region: CASSRTRWGTQYF. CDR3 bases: TGTGCCAGCAGCCGCACGAGGTGGGGGACCCAGTACTTC.

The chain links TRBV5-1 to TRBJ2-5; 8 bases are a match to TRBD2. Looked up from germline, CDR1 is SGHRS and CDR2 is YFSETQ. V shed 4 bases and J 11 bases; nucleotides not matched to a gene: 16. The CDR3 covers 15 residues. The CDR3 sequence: CASSPGTLGLEEQYF. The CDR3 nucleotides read TGCGCCAGCAGCCCAGGGACACTGGGACTAGAAGAGCAGTACTTC.

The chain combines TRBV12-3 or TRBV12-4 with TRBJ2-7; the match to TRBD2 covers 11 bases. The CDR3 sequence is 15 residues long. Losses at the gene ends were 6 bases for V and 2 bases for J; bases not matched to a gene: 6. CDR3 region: CASRNSGRAAYEQYF. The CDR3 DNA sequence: TGTGCCAGCAGAAATAGCGGGAGGGCCGCCTACGAGCAGTACTTC.

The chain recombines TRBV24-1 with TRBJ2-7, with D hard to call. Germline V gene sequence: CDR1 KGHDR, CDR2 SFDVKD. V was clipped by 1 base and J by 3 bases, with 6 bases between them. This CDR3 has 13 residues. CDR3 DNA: TGTGCCACCAGTGATTTAGACAACTACGAGCAGTACTTC. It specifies CATSDLDNYEQYF.

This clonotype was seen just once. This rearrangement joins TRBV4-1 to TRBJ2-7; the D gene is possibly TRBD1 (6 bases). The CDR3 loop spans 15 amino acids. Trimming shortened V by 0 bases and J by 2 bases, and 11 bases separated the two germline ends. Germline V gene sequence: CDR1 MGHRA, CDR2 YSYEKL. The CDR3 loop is CASSQEDRHPYEQYF. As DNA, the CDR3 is TGCGCCAGCAGCCAAGAAGACAGGCATCCCTACGAGCAGTACTTC.

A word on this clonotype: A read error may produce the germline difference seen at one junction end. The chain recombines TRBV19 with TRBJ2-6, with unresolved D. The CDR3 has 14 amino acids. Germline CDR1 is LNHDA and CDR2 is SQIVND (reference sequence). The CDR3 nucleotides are TGTGCCGGTAGTCAAGGCTCTGGGGCCAACGTCCTGACTTTC. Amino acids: CAGSQGSGANVLTF.

CDR3 region: CASSLGGQGSEAFF. The CDR3 DNA sequence: TGTGCCAGCAGCTTGGGCGGACAGGGCTCTGAAGCTTTCTTT. The V gene is TRBV7-9, the J gene TRBJ1-1; 8 nucleotides align to TRBD1. Germline-derived CDR1 and CDR2 are SEHNR and FQNEAQ (reference sequence). J was trimmed by 6 bases and V by 3 bases; bases with no gene match: 6. The CDR3 runs to 14 residues.

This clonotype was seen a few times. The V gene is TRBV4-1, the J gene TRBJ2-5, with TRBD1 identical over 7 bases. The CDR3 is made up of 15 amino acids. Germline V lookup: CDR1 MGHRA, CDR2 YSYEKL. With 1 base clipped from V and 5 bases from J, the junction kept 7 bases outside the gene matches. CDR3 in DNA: TGCGCCAGCAGCCAAGTTAGGGGGCGCGGTGAGACCCAGTACTTC. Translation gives CASSQVRGRGETQYF.

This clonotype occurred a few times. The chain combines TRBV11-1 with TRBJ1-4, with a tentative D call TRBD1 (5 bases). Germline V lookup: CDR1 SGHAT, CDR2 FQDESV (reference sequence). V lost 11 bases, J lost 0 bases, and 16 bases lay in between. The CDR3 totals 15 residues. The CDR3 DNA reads TGTGCCGGACCGGGACCGACCACAACTAATGAAAAACTGTTTTTT. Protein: CAGPGPTTTNEKLFF.

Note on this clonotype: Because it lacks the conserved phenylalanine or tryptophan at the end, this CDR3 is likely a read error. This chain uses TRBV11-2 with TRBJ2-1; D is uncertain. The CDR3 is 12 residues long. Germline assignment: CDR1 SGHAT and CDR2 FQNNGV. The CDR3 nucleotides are TGTGTCAGTAGGTCGGCTTACAATGAGCAGTTCCTC. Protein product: CVSRSAYNEQFL.

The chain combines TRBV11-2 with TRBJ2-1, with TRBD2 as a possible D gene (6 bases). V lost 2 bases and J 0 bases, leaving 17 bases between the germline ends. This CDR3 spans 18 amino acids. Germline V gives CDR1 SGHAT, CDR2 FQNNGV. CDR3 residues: CASSLFSSARASYNEQFF. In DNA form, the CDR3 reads TGTGCCAGCAGCTTATTCTCTAGCGCCCGCGCCTCCTACAATGAGCAGTTCTTC.

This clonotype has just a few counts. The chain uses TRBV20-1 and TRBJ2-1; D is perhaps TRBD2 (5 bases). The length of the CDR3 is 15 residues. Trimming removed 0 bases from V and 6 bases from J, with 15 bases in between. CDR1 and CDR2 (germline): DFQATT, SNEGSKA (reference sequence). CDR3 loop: CSARDLASISNEQFF. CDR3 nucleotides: TGCAGTGCTAGAGATCTGGCTAGCATAAGCAATGAGCAGTTCTTC.

This chain's CDR3 is CASTPGSNTEAFF. DNA for the CDR3: TGTGCCAGCACCCCAGGGTCGAATACTGAAGCTTTCTTT. The gene calls are TRBV9 and TRBJ1-1; tentative D call: TRBD1 (5 bases). V was clipped by 6 bases and J by 5 bases, with 14 bases between them. Germline values: CDR1 SGDLS, CDR2 YYNGEE. The CDR3 is 13 residues long.

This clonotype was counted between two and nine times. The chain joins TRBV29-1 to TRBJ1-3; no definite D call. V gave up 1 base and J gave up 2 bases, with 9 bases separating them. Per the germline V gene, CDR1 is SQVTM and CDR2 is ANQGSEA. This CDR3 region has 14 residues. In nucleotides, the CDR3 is TGCAGCGTTGAAGGGACCGACCCTGGAAACACCATATATTTT. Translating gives CSVEGTDPGNTIYF. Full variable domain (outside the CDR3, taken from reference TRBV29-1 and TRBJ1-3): SAVISQKPSRDICQRGTSLTIQCQVDSQVTMMFWYRQQPGQSLTLIATANQGSEATYESGFVIDKFPISRPNLTFSTLTVSNMSPEDSSIYLCSVEGTDPGNTIYFGEGSWLTVV.

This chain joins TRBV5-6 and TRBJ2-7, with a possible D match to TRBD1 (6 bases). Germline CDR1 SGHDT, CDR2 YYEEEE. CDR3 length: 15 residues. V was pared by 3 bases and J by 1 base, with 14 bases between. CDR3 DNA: TGTGCCAGCAGCTCACACCAACAGGGTTCCTACGAGCAGTACTTC. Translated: CASSSHQQGSYEQYF.

CDR3 in DNA: TGTGCCAGCAGCCGGTCGGGCGTTTCAGGTTCACCCCTCCACTTT. Its translation: CASSRSGVSGSPLHF. The J gene is TRBJ1-6, the V gene TRBV3-1; D is unresolved. Trimming left V 4 bases short and J 9 bases short, with 16 bases between. Germline V CDR1 and CDR2: LGHDT, YNNKEL (reference sequence). This CDR3 region has 15 residues. Based on the CDR3 plus reference TRBV3-1 and TRBJ1-6, the full variable domain is DTAVSQTPKYLVTQMGNDKSIKCEQNLGHDTMYWYKQDSKKFLKIMFSYNNKELIINETVPNRFSPKSPDKAHLNLHINSLELGDSAVYFCASSRSGVSGSPLHFGNGTRLTVT.

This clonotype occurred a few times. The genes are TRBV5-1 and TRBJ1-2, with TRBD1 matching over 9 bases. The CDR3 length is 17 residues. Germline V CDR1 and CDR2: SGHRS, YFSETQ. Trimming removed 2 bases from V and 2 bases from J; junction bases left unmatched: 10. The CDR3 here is CASSFEGQGQLNYGYTF. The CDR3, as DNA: TGCGCCAGCAGCTTTGAGGGACAGGGTCAACTCAACTATGGCTACACCTTC.

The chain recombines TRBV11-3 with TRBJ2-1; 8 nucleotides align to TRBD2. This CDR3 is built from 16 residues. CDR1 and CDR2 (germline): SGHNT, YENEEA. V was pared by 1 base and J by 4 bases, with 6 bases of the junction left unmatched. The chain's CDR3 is CASSLGLSGEYNEQFF. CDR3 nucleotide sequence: TGTGCCAGCAGCTTAGGTCTTAGCGGGGAGTACAATGAGCAGTTCTTC. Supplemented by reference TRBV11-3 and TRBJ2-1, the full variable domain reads EAGVVQSPRYKIIEKKQPVAFWCNPISGHNTLYWYLQNLGQGPELLIRYENEEAVDDSQLPKDRFSAERLKGVDSTLKIQPAELGDSAVYLCASSLGLSGEYNEQFFGPGTRLTVL.

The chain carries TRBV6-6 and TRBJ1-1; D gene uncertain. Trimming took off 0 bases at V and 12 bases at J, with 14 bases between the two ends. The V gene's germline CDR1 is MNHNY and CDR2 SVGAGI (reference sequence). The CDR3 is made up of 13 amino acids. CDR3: CASSYSVGAVSFF. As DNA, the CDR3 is TGTGCCAGCAGTTACTCGGTGGGAGCAGTATCTTTCTTT.

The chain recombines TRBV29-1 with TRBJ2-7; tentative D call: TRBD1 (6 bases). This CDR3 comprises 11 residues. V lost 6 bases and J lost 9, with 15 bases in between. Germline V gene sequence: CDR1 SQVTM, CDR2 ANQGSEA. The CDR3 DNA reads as TGCAGCGTCGAAACAGGGTTTGGGCAGTACTTC. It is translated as CSVETGFGQYF.

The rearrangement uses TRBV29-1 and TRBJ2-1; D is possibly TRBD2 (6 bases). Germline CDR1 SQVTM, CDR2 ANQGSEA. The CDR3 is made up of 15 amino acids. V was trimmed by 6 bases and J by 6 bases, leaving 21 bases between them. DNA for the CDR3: TGCAGCGTGCCCAGGGCGGGACCCTCTCCCAATGAGCAGTTCTTC. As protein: CSVPRAGPSPNEQFF.

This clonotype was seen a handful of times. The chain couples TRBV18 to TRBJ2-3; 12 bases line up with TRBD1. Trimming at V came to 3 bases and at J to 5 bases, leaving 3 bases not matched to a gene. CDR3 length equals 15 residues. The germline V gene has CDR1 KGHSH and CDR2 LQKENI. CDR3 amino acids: CASSPGTGGGDTQYF. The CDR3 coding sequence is TGTGCCAGCTCACCCGGGACAGGGGGCGGAGATACGCAGTATTTT.

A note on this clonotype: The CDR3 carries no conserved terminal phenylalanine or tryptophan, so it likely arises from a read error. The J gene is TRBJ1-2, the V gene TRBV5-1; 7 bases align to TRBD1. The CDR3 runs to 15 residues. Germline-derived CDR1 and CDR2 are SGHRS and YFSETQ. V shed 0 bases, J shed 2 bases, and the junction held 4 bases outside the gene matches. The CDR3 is CASSLGGGENYGYTI. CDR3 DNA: TGCGCCAGCAGCTTGGGAGGGGGCGAAAACTATGGCTACACCATC.

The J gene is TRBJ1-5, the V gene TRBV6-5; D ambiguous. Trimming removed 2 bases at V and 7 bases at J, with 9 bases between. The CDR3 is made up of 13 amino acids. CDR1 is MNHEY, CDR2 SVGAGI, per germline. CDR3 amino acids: CASSYGREQPQHF. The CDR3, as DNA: TGTGCCAGCAGTTACGGTCGTGAACAGCCCCAGCATTTT.

The CDR3 sequence is CSAWRYSYNEQFF. The CDR3 region has the DNA TGCAGTGCTTGGAGATACTCCTACAATGAGCAGTTCTTC. The chain has TRBV20-1 and TRBJ2-1; D ambiguous. Trimming cost V 5 bases and J 0 bases, with 8 bases left between them. This CDR3 is 13 amino acids long. Per germline, CDR1 DFQATT and CDR2 SNEGSKA (reference sequence).